This is a list of T cell receptor beta chains from one sample in a study of graft-versus-host responses after intestinal transplantation. TCRdb's copy holds only in-frame clones and misses some; the assay was immunoSEQ multiplex PCR. The sample carries about 54,000 clones, about 90% recorded once. The sequencing here drew on PBMCs, taken nearly 670 days after intestinal transplant. All receptors derive from a human patient who received an intestinal transplant, so some T cells may come from the graft donor. The CDR3 runs from the conserved cysteine through the conserved F or W. Fields, in order: V gene, D gene, J gene, clone size, CDR3 protein, CDR3 DNA. A D gene is named only where the DNA matches it firmly. Where a row states a size, it is once, few, many or the class of an expanded clone; other rows omit it.

v_call: TRBV7-3; d_call: -; j_call: TRBJ2-1; clone_size: -; cdr3_aa: CASSLRGRGEQFF; cdr3_nt: TGTGCCAGCAGCTTACGGGGTAGGGGTGAGCAGTTCTTC
v_call: TRBV4-2; d_call: -; j_call: TRBJ1-3; clone_size: -; cdr3_aa: CASSQGDLLRNTIYF; cdr3_nt: TGTGCCAGCAGCCAAGGGGATCTCTTGAGAAACACCATATATTTT
v_call: TRBV13; d_call: -; j_call: TRBJ2-7; clone_size: -; cdr3_aa: CASSLSSILGRNEQYF; cdr3_nt: TGTGCCAGCAGCTTATCTTCAATCCTAGGGAGGAACGAGCAGTACTTC
v_call: TRBV29-1; d_call: -; j_call: TRBJ1-2; clone_size: -; cdr3_aa: CSAAGSGHYGYTF; cdr3_nt: TGCAGCGCGGCAGGGTCTGGCCACTATGGCTACACCTTC
v_call: TRBV5-1; d_call: TRBD2; j_call: TRBJ2-3; clone_size: -; cdr3_aa: CASSSGAGANTDTQYF; cdr3_nt: TGCGCCAGCAGCTCCGGAGCGGGGGCCAACACAGATACGCAGTATTTT
v_call: TRBV6-6; d_call: -; j_call: TRBJ1-5; clone_size: -; cdr3_aa: CASSYSASNQPQHF; cdr3_nt: TGTGCCAGCAGTTACTCGGCCAGCAATCAGCCCCAGCATTTT
v_call: TRBV28; d_call: TRBD1; j_call: TRBJ2-2; clone_size: -; cdr3_aa: CASSSGQTNTGELFF; cdr3_nt: TGTGCCAGCAGTTCGGGACAGACTAACACCGGGGAGCTGTTTTTT
v_call: TRBV5-1; d_call: -; j_call: TRBJ1-2; clone_size: -; cdr3_aa: CASSLESVPGGGVYGYTF; cdr3_nt: TGCGCCAGCAGCTTGGAGTCCGTGCCGGGCGGGGGCGTCTATGGCTACACCTTC
v_call: TRBV2; d_call: -; j_call: TRBJ1-5; clone_size: -; cdr3_aa: CASSEAGAQQPQHF; cdr3_nt: TGTGCCAGCAGTGAAGCAGGGGCCCAACAGCCCCAGCATTTT
v_call: TRBV7-8; d_call: TRBD1; j_call: TRBJ1-2; clone_size: -; cdr3_aa: CASSLGGQGRLYGYTF; cdr3_nt: TGTGCCAGCAGCTTAGGGGGACAGGGAAGGTTATATGGCTACACCTTC
v_call: TRBV10-3; d_call: -; j_call: TRBJ2-7; clone_size: -; cdr3_aa: CAISDFLISYEQYF; cdr3_nt: TGTGCCATCAGTGATTTCCTCATAAGCTACGAGCAGTACTTC
v_call: TRBV9; d_call: -; j_call: TRBJ2-5; clone_size: -; cdr3_aa: CASSPRGQETQYF; cdr3_nt: TGTGCCAGCAGCCCTAGGGGTCAAGAGACCCAGTACTTC
v_call: TRBV9; d_call: -; j_call: TRBJ1-1; clone_size: -; cdr3_aa: CASSVVSGYTEAFF; cdr3_nt: TGTGCCAGCAGCGTAGTATCAGGGTACACTGAAGCTTTCTTT
v_call: TRBV7-9; d_call: -; j_call: TRBJ2-3; clone_size: -; cdr3_aa: CASSPSTDTQYF; cdr3_nt: TGTGCCAGCAGCCCATCCACAGATACGCAGTATTTT
v_call: TRBV30; d_call: -; j_call: TRBJ1-1; clone_size: -; cdr3_aa: CAWVRGGPIIYEAFF; cdr3_nt: TGTGCCTGGGTGAGGGGGGGCCCAATAATCTATGAAGCTTTCTTT
v_call: TRBV25-1; d_call: TRBD1; j_call: TRBJ1-6; clone_size: -; cdr3_aa: CASSTNRGMGYNSPLHF; cdr3_nt: TGTGCCAGCAGCACCAACAGGGGGATGGGGTATAATTCACCCCTCCACTTT
v_call: TRBV23-1; d_call: TRBD1; j_call: TRBJ2-2; clone_size: -; cdr3_aa: CASSQEWDRKTGELFF; cdr3_nt: TGCGCCAGCAGTCAAGAATGGGACAGGAAGACCGGGGAGCTGTTTTTT
v_call: TRBV5-4; d_call: TRBD1; j_call: TRBJ2-7; clone_size: once; cdr3_aa: CASSKQTGVAYEQYF; cdr3_nt: TGTGCCAGCAGCAAACAGACAGGGGTGGCCTACGAGCAGTACTTC
v_call: TRBV5-1; d_call: TRBD1; j_call: TRBJ1-5; clone_size: -; cdr3_aa: CASSSVNVVGQGPSNQPQHF; cdr3_nt: TGCGCCAGCAGCTCGGTTAACGTCGTTGGACAGGGTCCTAGCAATCAGCCCCAGCATTTT
v_call: TRBV7-9; d_call: -; j_call: TRBJ1-3; clone_size: -; cdr3_aa: CASRQQNGLQNTIYF; cdr3_nt: TGTGCCAGCAGACAACAAAACGGGCTCCAAAACACCATATATTTT
v_call: TRBV7-9; d_call: -; j_call: TRBJ2-1; clone_size: -; cdr3_aa: CASSLGTLVEHNEQFF; cdr3_nt: TGTGCCAGCAGCTTAGGAACTTTAGTGGAGCACAATGAGCAGTTCTTC
v_call: TRBV18; d_call: TRBD1; j_call: TRBJ2-1; clone_size: -; cdr3_aa: CASSRRPQTGGSNEQFF; cdr3_nt: TGTGCCAGCTCACGTAGGCCGCAGACAGGGGGATCGAATGAGCAGTTCTTC
v_call: TRBV6-1; d_call: TRBD1; j_call: TRBJ2-7; clone_size: -; cdr3_aa: CASSDLGQVPHEQYF; cdr3_nt: TGTGCCAGCAGTGACTTGGGACAGGTTCCCCACGAGCAGTACTTC
v_call: TRBV4-1; d_call: -; j_call: TRBJ2-7; clone_size: -; cdr3_aa: CASSQVGRPYEQYF; cdr3_nt: TGCGCCAGCAGCCAAGTGGGCAGGCCCTACGAGCAGTACTTC
v_call: TRBV9; d_call: TRBD1; j_call: TRBJ2-3; clone_size: -; cdr3_aa: CASSEGRQGRTDTQYF; cdr3_nt: TGTGCCAGCAGCGAGGGTCGACAGGGGAGAACAGATACGCAGTATTTT
v_call: TRBV11-2; d_call: -; j_call: TRBJ2-3; clone_size: -; cdr3_aa: CATNGGLTDTQYF; cdr3_nt: TGTGCCACTAACGGCGGCCTCACAGATACGCAGTATTTT
v_call: TRBV7-7; d_call: -; j_call: TRBJ2-2; clone_size: -; cdr3_aa: CASSPYTGELFF; cdr3_nt: TGTGCCAGCAGCCCGTACACCGGGGAGCTGTTTTTT
v_call: TRBV7-9; d_call: -; j_call: TRBJ2-2; clone_size: -; cdr3_aa: CASSPYAGELFF; cdr3_nt: TGTGCCAGCAGTCCTTACGCCGGGGAGCTGTTTTTT
v_call: TRBV7-8; d_call: -; j_call: TRBJ2-5; clone_size: -; cdr3_aa: CASSLAKTGKETQYF; cdr3_nt: TGTGCCAGCAGCTTAGCAAAGACAGGAAAAGAGACCCAGTACTTC
v_call: TRBV6-6; d_call: -; j_call: TRBJ1-5; clone_size: -; cdr3_aa: CASGRYSNQPQHF; cdr3_nt: TGTGCCAGCGGACGGTATAGCAATCAGCCCCAGCATTTT
v_call: TRBV9; d_call: -; j_call: TRBJ2-7; clone_size: -; cdr3_aa: CASSREVVSYEQYF; cdr3_nt: TGTGCCAGCAGCAGGGAGGTCGTGAGCTACGAGCAGTACTTC
v_call: TRBV7-6; d_call: -; j_call: TRBJ2-5; clone_size: -; cdr3_aa: CASSFAGETQYF; cdr3_nt: TGTGCCAGCAGCTTTGCCGGAGAGACCCAGTACTTC
v_call: TRBV7-2; d_call: TRBD1; j_call: TRBJ1-2; clone_size: -; cdr3_aa: CASSQGTGMDGYTF; cdr3_nt: TGTGCCAGCAGCCAGGGGACAGGGATGGATGGCTACACCTTC
v_call: TRBV2; d_call: -; j_call: TRBJ1-1; clone_size: few; cdr3_aa: CASSAPQAKNTEAFF; cdr3_nt: TGTGCCAGCAGTGCTCCACAGGCGAAGAACACTGAAGCTTTCTTT
v_call: TRBV27; d_call: TRBD1; j_call: TRBJ2-7; clone_size: -; cdr3_aa: CASSLSGTGGYEQYF; cdr3_nt: TGTGCCAGCAGTTTAAGCGGGACAGGGGGCTACGAGCAGTACTTC
v_call: TRBV11-1; d_call: -; j_call: TRBJ2-2; clone_size: -; cdr3_aa: CASSLGPFDGELFF; cdr3_nt: TGTGCCAGCAGCCTGGGACCATTCGACGGGGAGCTGTTTTTT
v_call: TRBV11-3; d_call: -; j_call: TRBJ2-1; clone_size: -; cdr3_aa: CASSFTDSYNEQFF; cdr3_nt: TGTGCCAGCAGCTTCACGGATTCCTACAATGAGCAGTTCTTC
v_call: TRBV9; d_call: -; j_call: TRBJ2-3; clone_size: -; cdr3_aa: CASTPGPGTDTQYF; cdr3_nt: TGTGCCAGCACCCCGGGCCCAGGGACAGATACGCAGTATTTT
v_call: TRBV7-9; d_call: -; j_call: TRBJ1-1; clone_size: -; cdr3_aa: CASSLGSFSTEAFF; cdr3_nt: TGTGCCAGCAGCTTAGGCAGCTTTAGCACTGAAGCTTTCTTT
v_call: TRBV13; d_call: TRBD1; j_call: TRBJ1-1; clone_size: -; cdr3_aa: CASSYQQGRTEAFF; cdr3_nt: TGTGCCAGCAGTTACCAACAGGGGAGAACTGAAGCTTTCTTT
v_call: TRBV7-8; d_call: -; j_call: TRBJ2-5; clone_size: -; cdr3_aa: CASSFRQSQETQYF; cdr3_nt: TGTGCCAGCAGCTTTCGGCAGAGCCAAGAGACCCAGTACTTC
v_call: TRBV6-1; d_call: TRBD2; j_call: TRBJ2-3; clone_size: -; cdr3_aa: CASRLAGAPTDTQYF; cdr3_nt: TGTGCCAGCAGGCTAGCGGGGGCCCCCACAGATACGCAGTATTTT
v_call: TRBV9; d_call: -; j_call: TRBJ2-5; clone_size: -; cdr3_aa: CASSPTSGETQYF; cdr3_nt: TGTGCCAGCAGCCCAACATCCGGAGAGACCCAGTACTTC
v_call: TRBV2; d_call: -; j_call: TRBJ2-1; clone_size: -; cdr3_aa: CASMRGRDLSYNEQFF; cdr3_nt: TGTGCCAGCATGAGGGGGCGGGACCTCTCCTACAATGAGCAGTTCTTC
v_call: TRBV19; d_call: TRBD1; j_call: TRBJ2-5; clone_size: -; cdr3_aa: CASSQTGTETQYF; cdr3_nt: TGTGCCAGTAGTCAGACAGGGACCGAGACCCAGTACTTC
v_call: TRBV5-1; d_call: TRBD2; j_call: TRBJ2-1; clone_size: -; cdr3_aa: CASSPSGGGYNEQFF; cdr3_nt: TGCGCCAGCAGCCCGAGCGGGGGGGGCTACAATGAGCAGTTCTTC
v_call: TRBV4-1; d_call: -; j_call: TRBJ1-5; clone_size: -; cdr3_aa: CASSQEPGASNQPQHF; cdr3_nt: TGCGCCAGCAGCCAAGAACCGGGGGCCAGCAATCAGCCCCAGCATTTT
v_call: TRBV7-9; d_call: TRBD1; j_call: TRBJ2-5; clone_size: once; cdr3_aa: CASTKTGTETQYF; cdr3_nt: TGTGCCAGCACCAAGACAGGGACGGAGACCCAGTACTTC
v_call: TRBV5-6; d_call: -; j_call: TRBJ2-3; clone_size: -; cdr3_aa: CASSLAPTGGTDTQYF; cdr3_nt: TGTGCCAGCAGCTTGGCCCCGACAGGAGGCACAGATACGCAGTATTTT
v_call: TRBV9; d_call: -; j_call: TRBJ1-2; clone_size: -; cdr3_aa: CASSADAGVSYGYTF; cdr3_nt: TGTGCCAGCAGCGCCGATGCCGGGGTTTCCTATGGCTACACCTTC
v_call: TRBV9; d_call: TRBD2; j_call: TRBJ2-3; clone_size: -; cdr3_aa: CASSVASGGTTDTQYF; cdr3_nt: TGTGCCAGCAGCGTAGCTAGCGGGGGGACGACAGATACGCAGTATTTT
v_call: TRBV2; d_call: -; j_call: TRBJ1-1; clone_size: -; cdr3_aa: CASRGGTEAFF; cdr3_nt: TGTGCCAGCAGAGGGGGCACTGAAGCTTTCTTT